The entry that follows covers one T cell receptor (beta chain) sequence. Trimming removed 0 bases at V and 1 base at J, with 7 bases between. Looked up from germline, CDR1 is SGHRS and CDR2 is YFSETQ. CDR3 length equals 14 residues. The data are from a study of human T cells and chemical hapten exposure. Each CDR3 protein is one row after TCRdb ran MiXCR on the RACE reads. The sample records 73,000 or so distinct CDR3 sequences, 7.5% to 9.5% being singletons. This sample's time point: patch test 2, 6 weeks after DPC sensitization. Treatment: therapeutic diphenylcyclopropenone sensitization with weekly scalp DPC.

The rearrangement joins TRBV5-1 to TRBJ2-5, with D unclear. The TCR sequence derives from a woman aged 45-59 years with alopecia areata. Some clones in this sample may be carry-over from other donors' samples. The sample in question was whole blood, obtained in connection with sensitization to the hapten diphenylcyclopropenone (DPC). The CDR3 sequence: CASSLEPIQETQYF. DNA of the CDR3: TGCGCCAGCAGCTTGGAACCGATCCAAGAGACCCAGTACTTC.